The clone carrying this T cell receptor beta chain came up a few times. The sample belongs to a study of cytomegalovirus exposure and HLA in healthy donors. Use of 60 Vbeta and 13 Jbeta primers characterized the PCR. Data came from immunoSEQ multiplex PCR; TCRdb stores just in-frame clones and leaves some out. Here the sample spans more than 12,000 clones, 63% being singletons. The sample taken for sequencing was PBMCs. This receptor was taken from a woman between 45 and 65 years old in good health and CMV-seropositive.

CDR3 residues: CASSPKGTGVGGGYTF. The DNA for the CDR3 is TGTGCCAGCAGCCCAAAGGGGACAGGGGTGGGGGGCGGCTACACCTTC. V usage is TRBV7-2 and J usage is TRBJ1-2; 10 positions match TRBD1. Germline lookup yields CDR1 SGHTA and CDR2 FQGNSA. The CDR3 length is 16 residues. The junction had 14 bases not matched to a gene; V was cut back by 5 bases and J by 8 bases.